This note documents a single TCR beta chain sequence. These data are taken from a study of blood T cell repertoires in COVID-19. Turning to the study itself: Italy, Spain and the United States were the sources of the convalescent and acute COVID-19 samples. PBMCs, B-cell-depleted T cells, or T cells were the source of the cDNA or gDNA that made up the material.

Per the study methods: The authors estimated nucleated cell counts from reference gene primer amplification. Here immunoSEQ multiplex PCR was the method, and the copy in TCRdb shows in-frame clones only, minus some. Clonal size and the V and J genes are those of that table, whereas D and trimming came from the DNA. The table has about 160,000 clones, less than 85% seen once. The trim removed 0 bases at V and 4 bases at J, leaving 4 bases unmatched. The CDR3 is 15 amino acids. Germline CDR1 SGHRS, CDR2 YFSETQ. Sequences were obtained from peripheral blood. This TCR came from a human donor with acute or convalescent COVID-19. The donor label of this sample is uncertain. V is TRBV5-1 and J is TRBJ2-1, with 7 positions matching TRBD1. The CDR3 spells CASSLEGRGYNEQFF. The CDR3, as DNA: TGCGCCAGCAGCTTGGAGGGCAGGGGGTACAATGAGCAGTTCTTC.